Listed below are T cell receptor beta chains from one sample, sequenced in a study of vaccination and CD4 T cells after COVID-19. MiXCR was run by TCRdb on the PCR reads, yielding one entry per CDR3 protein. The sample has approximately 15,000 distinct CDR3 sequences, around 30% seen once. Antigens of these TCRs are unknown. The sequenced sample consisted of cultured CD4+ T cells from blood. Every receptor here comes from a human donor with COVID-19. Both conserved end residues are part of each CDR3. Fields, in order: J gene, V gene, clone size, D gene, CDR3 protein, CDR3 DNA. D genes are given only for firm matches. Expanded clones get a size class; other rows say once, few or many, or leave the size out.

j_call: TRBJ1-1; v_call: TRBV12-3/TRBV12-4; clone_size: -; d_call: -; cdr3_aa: CASSAQITEAFF; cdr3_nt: TGTGCCAGCAGTGCCCAGATCACTGAAGCTTTCTTT
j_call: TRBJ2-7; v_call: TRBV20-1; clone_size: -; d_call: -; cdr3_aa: CSARVNSYEQYF; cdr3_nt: TGCAGTGCTAGAGTCAACTCCTACGAGCAGTACTTC
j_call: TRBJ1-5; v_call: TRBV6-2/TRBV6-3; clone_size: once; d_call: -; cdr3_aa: CASSYAHFSNQPQHF; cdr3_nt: TGTGCCAGCAGTTACGCACATTTTAGCAATCAGCCCCAGCATTTT
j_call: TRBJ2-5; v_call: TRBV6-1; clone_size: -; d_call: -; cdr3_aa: CAAWPGGQETQYF; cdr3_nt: TGTGCCGCGTGGCCAGGGGGGCAAGAGACCCAGTACTTC
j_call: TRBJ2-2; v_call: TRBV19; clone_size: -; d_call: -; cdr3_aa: CASSLRVGGHSGELFF; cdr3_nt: TGTGCCAGTAGTCTGAGAGTGGGGGGGCATTCCGGGGAGCTGTTTTTT
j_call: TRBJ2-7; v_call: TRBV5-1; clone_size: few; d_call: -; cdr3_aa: CASSLALRTIGPYEQYF; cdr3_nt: TGCGCCAGCAGCTTGGCCCTCCGAACAATTGGGCCCTACGAGCAGTACTTC
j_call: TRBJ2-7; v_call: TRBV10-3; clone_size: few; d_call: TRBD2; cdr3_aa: CAIRGLAGEQYF; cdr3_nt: TGTGCCATCAGAGGACTAGCAGGCGAGCAGTACTTC
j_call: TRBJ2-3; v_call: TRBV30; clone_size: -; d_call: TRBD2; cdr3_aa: CAWIRSGGVVDTQYF; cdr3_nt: TGTGCCTGGATCCGTAGCGGGGGGGTAGTAGATACGCAGTATTTT
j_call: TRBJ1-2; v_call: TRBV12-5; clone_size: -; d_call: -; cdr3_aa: CASGSREEWNYGYTF; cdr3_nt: TGTGCTAGTGGTTCCCGGGAGGAATGGAACTATGGCTACACCTTC
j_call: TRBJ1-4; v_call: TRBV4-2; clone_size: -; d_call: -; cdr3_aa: CASSQEQGYEKLFF; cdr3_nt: TGTGCCAGCAGCCAAGAACAGGGTTACGAAAAACTGTTTTTT
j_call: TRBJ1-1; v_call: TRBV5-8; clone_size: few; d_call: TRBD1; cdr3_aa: CASSSPGTGLTEAFF; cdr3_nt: TGTGCCAGCAGCTCCCCCGGGACAGGGCTCACTGAAGCTTTCTTT
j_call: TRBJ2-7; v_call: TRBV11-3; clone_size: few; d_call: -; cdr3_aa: CASCMGSPYEQYF; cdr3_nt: TGTGCCAGCTGTATGGGTTCTCCCTACGAGCAGTACTTC
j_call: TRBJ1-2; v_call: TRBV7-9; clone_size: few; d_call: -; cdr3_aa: CASSPHGPWLRYTF; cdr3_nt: TGTGCCAGCAGCCCCCACGGTCCCTGGCTTCGCTACACCTTC
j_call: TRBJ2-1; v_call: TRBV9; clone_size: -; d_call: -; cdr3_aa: CATTGTLYNEQFF; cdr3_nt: TGTGCCACTACCGGGACCCTTTACAATGAGCAGTTCTTC
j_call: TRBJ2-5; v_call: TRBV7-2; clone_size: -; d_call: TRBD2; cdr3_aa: CASSLIAGGSSQYF; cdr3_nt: TGTGCCAGCAGCTTAATAGCGGGGGGTTCGTCCCAGTACTTC
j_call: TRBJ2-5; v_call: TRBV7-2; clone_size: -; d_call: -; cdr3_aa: CASSLVAGGARETQYF; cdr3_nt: TGTGCCAGCAGCCTTGTAGCTGGCGGGGCCCGGGAGACCCAGTACTTC
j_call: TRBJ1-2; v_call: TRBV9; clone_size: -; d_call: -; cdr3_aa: CASSVDLSGLYGYTF; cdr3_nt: TGTGCCAGCAGCGTAGATTTGTCCGGTCTCTATGGCTACACCTTC
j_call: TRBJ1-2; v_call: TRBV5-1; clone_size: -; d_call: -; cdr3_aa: CASRVGALNGYTF; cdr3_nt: TGCGCCAGCCGCGTTGGGGCCCTGAATGGCTACACCTTC
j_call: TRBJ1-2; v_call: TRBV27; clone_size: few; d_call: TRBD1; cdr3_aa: CASSLQGARGYTF; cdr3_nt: TGTGCCAGCAGTTTACAGGGGGCGCGGGGCTACACCTTC
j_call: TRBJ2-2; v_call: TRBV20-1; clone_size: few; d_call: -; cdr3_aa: CSATGTSNTGELFF; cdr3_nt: TGCAGTGCCACCGGGACATCGAACACCGGGGAGCTGTTTTTT
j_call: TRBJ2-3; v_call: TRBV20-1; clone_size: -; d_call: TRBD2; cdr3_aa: CGASFRGLAGGWSTDTQYF; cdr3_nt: TGCGGTGCTAGCTTTCGGGGACTAGCGGGGGGGTGGAGCACAGATACGCAGTATTTT
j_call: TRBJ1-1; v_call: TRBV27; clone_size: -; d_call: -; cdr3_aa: CASSLRVGAVNTEAFF; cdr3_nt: TGTGCCAGCAGTTTACGAGTTGGGGCTGTGAACACTGAAGCTTTCTTT
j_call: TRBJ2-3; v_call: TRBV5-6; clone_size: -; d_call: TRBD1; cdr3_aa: CASSFFDRGRTDTQYF; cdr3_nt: TGTGCCAGCAGCTTTTTCGACAGGGGACGAACAGATACGCAGTATTTT
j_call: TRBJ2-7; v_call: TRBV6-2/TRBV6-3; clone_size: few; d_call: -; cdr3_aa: CASSYSIGMEQTYEQYF; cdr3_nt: TGTGCCAGCAGTTACTCGATAGGGATGGAACAAACCTACGAGCAGTACTTC
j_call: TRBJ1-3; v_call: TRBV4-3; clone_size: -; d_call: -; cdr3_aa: CASSPDLLSSGNTIYF; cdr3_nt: TGCGCCAGCAGCCCAGACCTTCTGAGCTCTGGAAACACCATATATTTT
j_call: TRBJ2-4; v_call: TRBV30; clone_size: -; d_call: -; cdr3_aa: CAWKNENIQYF; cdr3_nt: TGTGCCTGGAAGAACGAAAACATTCAGTACTTC
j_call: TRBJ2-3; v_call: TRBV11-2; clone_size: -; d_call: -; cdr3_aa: CASSLDPGSPDTQYF; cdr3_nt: TGTGCCAGCAGCTTAGACCCGGGGAGCCCAGATACGCAGTATTTT
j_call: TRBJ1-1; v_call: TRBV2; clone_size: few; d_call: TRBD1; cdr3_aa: CASKRQGGDTEAFF; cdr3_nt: TGTGCCAGCAAAAGACAGGGAGGGGACACTGAAGCTTTCTTT
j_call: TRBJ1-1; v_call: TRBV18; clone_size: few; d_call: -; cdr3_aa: CASSTDLNTEAFF; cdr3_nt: TGTGCCAGCTCTACGGACCTGAACACTGAAGCTTTCTTT
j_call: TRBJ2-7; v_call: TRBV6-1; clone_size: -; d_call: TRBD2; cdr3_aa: CASSTGLAGSEQYF; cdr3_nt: TGTGCCAGCAGCACGGGACTAGCGGGATCCGAGCAGTACTTC
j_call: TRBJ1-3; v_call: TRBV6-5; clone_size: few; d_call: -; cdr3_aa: CASSYSAGASSGNTIYF; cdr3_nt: TGTGCCAGCAGTTACTCCGCGGGGGCCAGCTCTGGAAACACCATATATTTT
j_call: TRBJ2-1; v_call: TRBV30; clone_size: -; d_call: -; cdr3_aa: CAWRRDSSVGEQFF; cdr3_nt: TGTGCCTGGAGGCGAGACAGTTCCGTCGGGGAGCAGTTCTTC
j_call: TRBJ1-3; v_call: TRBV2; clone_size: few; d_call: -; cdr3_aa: CAKGTSSGNTIYF; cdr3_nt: TGTGCCAAAGGTACAAGCTCTGGAAACACCATATATTTT
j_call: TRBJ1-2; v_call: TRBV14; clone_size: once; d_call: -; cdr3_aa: CASSQGALNYGYTF; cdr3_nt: TGTGCCAGCAGCCAAGGAGCTTTGAACTACGGCTACACCTTC
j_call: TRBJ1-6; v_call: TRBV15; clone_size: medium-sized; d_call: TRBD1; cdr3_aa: CATSQLQTGTLNSPLHF; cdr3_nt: TGTGCCACCAGCCAGCTCCAGACAGGGACCCTTAATTCACCCCTCCACTTT
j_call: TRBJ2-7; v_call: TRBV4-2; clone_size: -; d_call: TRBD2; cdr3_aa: CASSQEASGGPGEQYF; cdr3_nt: TGTGCCAGCAGCCAAGAAGCTAGCGGGGGGCCTGGCGAGCAGTACTTC